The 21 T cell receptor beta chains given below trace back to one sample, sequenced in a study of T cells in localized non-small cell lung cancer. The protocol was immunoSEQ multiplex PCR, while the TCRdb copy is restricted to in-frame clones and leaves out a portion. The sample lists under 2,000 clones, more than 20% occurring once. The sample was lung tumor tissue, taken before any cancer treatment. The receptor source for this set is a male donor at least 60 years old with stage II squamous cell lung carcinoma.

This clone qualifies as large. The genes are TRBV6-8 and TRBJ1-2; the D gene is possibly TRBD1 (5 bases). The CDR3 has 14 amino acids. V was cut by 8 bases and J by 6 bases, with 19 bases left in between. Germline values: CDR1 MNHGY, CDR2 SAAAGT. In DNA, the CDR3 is TGTGCCAGCTGGGGGAGGCAAGGAGCGGATGGCTACACCTTC. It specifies CASWGRQGADGYTF.

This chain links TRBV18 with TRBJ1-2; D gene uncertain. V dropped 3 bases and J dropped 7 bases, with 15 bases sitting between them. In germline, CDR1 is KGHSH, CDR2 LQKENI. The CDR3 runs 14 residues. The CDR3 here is CASSPQEGGVGYTF. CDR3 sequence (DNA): TGTGCCAGCTCACCGCAGGAGGGAGGCGTTGGCTACACCTTC. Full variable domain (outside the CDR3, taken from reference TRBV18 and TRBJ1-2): NAGVMQNPRHLVRRRGQEARLRCSPMKGHSHVYWYRQLPEEGLKFMVYLQKENIIDESGMPKERFSAEFPKEGPSILRIQQVVRGDSAAYFCASSPQEGGVGYTFGSGTRLTVV.

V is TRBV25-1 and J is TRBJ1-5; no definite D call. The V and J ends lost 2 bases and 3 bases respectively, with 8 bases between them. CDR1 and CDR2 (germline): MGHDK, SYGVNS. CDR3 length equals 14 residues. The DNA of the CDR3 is TGTGCCAGCAGTGAAAACGGTCTCAATCAGCCCCAGCATTTT. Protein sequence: CASSENGLNQPQHF.

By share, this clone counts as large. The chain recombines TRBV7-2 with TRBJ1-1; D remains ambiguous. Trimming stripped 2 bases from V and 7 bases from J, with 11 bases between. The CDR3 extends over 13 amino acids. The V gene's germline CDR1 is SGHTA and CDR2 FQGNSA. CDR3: CASSLLTTDEAFF. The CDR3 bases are TGTGCCAGCAGCTTATTAACGACTGATGAAGCTTTCTTT. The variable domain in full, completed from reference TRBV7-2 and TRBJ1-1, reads GAGVSQSPSNKVTEKGKDVELRCDPISGHTALYWYRQSLGQGLEFLIYFQGNSAPDKSGLPSDRFSAERTGGSVSTLTIQRTQQEDSAVYLCASSLLTTDEAFFGQGTRLTVV.

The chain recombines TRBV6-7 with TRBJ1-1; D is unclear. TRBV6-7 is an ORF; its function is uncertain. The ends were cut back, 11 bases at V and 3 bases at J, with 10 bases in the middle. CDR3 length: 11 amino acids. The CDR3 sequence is CAVLGYTEAFF. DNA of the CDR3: TGTGCCGTGTTGGGGTACACTGAAGCTTTCTTT.

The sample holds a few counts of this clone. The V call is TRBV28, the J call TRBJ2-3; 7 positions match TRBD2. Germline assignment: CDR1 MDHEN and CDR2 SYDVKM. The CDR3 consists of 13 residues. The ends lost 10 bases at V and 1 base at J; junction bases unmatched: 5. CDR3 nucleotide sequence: TGTGCCACGAGCGGGGAGGGCACAGATACGCAGTATTTT. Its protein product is CATSGEGTDTQYF.

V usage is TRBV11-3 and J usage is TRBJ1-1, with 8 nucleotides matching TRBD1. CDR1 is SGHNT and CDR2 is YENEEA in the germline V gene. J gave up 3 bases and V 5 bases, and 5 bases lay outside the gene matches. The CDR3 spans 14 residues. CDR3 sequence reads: CASSRTGRDTEAFF. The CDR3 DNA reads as TGTGCCAGCAGCAGGACAGGGCGGGACACTGAAGCTTTCTTT.

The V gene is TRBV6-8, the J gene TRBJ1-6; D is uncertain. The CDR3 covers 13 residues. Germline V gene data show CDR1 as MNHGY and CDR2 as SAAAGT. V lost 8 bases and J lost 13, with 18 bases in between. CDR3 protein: CASVRAPGMPLHF. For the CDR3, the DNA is TGTGCCAGCGTCCGGGCCCCGGGAATGCCCCTCCACTTT.

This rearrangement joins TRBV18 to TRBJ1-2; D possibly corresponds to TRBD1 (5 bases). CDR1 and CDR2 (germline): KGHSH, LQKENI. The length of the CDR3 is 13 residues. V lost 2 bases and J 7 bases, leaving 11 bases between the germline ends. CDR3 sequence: CASSPFAQGGYTF. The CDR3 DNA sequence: TGTGCCAGCTCACCATTTGCCCAGGGTGGCTACACCTTC.

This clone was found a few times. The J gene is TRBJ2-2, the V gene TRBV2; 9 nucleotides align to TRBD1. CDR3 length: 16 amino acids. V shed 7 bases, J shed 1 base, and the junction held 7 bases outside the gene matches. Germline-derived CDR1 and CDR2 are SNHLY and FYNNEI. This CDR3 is CASTQEDRGNTGELFF. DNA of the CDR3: TGTGCCAGCACTCAGGAGGACAGGGGGAACACCGGGGAGCTGTTTTTT.

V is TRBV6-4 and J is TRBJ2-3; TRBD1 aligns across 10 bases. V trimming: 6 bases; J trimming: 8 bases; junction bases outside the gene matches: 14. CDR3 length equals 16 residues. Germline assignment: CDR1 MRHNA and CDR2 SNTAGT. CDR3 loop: CASRFRRDRGGGTQYF. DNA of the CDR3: TGTGCCAGCAGATTTCGCCGGGACAGGGGAGGGGGTACGCAGTATTTT.

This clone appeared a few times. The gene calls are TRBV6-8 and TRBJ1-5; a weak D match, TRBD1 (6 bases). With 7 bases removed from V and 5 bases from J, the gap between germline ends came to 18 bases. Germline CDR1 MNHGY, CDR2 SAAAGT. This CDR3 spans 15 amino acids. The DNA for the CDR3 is TGTGCCAGCACGTCTCAGGGGCGGCCGGATCAGCCCCAGCATTTT. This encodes CASTSQGRPDQPQHF.

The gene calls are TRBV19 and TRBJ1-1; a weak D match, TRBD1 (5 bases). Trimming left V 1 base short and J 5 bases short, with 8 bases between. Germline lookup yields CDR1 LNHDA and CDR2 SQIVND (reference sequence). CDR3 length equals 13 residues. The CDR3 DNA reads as TGTGCCAGTAGTATAGGATGGGGGACTGAAGCTTTCTTT. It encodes CASSIGWGTEAFF.

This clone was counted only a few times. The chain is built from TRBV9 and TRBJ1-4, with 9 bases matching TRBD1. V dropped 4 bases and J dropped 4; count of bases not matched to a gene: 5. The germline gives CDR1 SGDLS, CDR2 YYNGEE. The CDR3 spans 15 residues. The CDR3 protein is CASSSRDRDNEKLFF. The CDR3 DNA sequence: TGTGCCAGCAGCTCCCGGGACAGGGATAATGAAAAACTGTTTTTT.

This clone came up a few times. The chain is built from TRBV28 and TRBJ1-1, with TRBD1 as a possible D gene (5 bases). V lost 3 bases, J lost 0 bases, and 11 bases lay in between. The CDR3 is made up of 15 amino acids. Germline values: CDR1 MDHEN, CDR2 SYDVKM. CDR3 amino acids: CASSLGGTVNTEAFF. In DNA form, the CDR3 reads TGTGCCAGCAGTTTGGGAGGGACGGTGAACACTGAAGCTTTCTTT.

The CDR3 DNA reads as TGTGCCAGCAGTGAGGGGGATGGAGAGACCCAGTACTTC. Translating gives CASSEGDGETQYF. The J gene is TRBJ2-5, the V gene TRBV25-1; D is perhaps TRBD1 or TRBD2 (5 bases each). The CDR3 has 13 residues. Per the germline V gene, CDR1 is MGHDK and CDR2 is SYGVNS. V lost 3 bases and J 4 bases, leaving 9 bases between the germline ends.

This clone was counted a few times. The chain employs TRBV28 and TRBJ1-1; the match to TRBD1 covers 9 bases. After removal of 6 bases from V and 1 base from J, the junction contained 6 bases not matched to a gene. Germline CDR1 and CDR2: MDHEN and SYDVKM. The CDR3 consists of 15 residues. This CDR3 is CASRPSTGGNTEAFF. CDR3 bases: TGTGCCAGCAGACCGTCGACAGGGGGGAACACTGAAGCTTTCTTT.

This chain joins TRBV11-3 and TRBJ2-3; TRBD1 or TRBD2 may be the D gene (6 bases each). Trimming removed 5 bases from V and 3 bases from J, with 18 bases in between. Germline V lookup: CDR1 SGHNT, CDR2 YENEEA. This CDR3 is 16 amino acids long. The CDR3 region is CASSQGTLPATDTQYF. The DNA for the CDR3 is TGTGCCAGCAGCCAGGGGACTCTCCCCGCAACAGATACGCAGTATTTT. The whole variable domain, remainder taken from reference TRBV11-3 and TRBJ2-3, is EAGVVQSPRYKIIEKKQPVAFWCNPISGHNTLYWYLQNLGQGPELLIRYENEEAVDDSQLPKDRFSAERLKGVDSTLKIQPAELGDSAVYLCASSQGTLPATDTQYFGPGTRLTVL.

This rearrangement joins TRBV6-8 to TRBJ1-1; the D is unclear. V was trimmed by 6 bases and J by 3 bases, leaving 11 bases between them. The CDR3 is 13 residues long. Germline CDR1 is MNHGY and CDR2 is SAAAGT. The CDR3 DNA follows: TGTGCCAGCAGCCGCCTCGGGGACACTGAAGCTTTCTTT. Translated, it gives CASSRLGDTEAFF.

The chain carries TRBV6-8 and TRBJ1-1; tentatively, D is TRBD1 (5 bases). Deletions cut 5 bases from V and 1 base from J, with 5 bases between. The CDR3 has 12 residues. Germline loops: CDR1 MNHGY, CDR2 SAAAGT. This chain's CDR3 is CASSTGNTEAFF. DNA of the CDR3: TGTGCCAGCAGTACAGGGAACACTGAAGCTTTCTTT.

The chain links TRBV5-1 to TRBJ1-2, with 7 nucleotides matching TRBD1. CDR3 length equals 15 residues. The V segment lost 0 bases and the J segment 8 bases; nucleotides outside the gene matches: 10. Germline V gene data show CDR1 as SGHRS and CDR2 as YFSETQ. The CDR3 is CASSLDSGGLGGYTF. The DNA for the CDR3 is TGCGCCAGCAGCTTGGATTCAGGGGGACTTGGGGGCTACACCTTC.